The next 29 T cell receptor beta chains were all read from a single sample in a study of spatial heterogeneity in lung cancer (dated by TCRdb to about 2019). The time point tag for this specimen amounts to: sample taken at primary tumor resection. Library preparation used 5' RACE. This sample was sequenced with a NextSeq 500. The raw public data were reprocessed by TCRdb itself: fastp quality trimming at Q25, MiXCR clonotype calling, in-frame beta chains only. Entries that share a CDR3 protein sequence are merged under the most common genes and DNA. The sample contains tens of thousands of distinct CDR3 sequences, 6.3% of them found a single time. The top ten hold over 12% of the sample. Sequencing used PBMCs, obtained at surgery. These receptors were taken from a female donor with early-stage non-small cell lung cancer.

This clonotype has just a few counts. This chain connects TRBV4-1 to TRBJ2-5, with D possibly TRBD1 on 6 matching bases. Trimming stripped 1 base from V and 5 bases from J, with 14 bases between. CDR1 is MGHRA, CDR2 YSYEKL, per germline. The CDR3 extends over 15 amino acids. The CDR3 nucleotides are TGCGCCAGCAGCCAAGTCGCAGGGGTTGTGGAGACCCAGTACTTC. Translated, it gives CASSQVAGVVETQYF.

The V call is TRBV7-3, the J call TRBJ1-4, with D perhaps matching TRBD1 (5 bases). Germline-derived CDR1 and CDR2 are SGHTA and FQGTGA. Trimming stripped 5 bases from V and 6 bases from J, with 16 bases between. The CDR3 has 15 amino acids. The CDR3, as DNA: TGTGCCAGCAGCCCTCAAGGGACCGGTGATGAAAAACTGTTTTTT. Its translation: CASSPQGTGDEKLFF.

This clonotype was counted at least ten times. CDR3 amino acids: CASSFSGRLSSYEQYF. CDR3 nucleotides: TGTGCCAGCAGTTTTTCGGGCCGCTTGAGCTCCTACGAGCAGTACTTC. The V gene is TRBV12-3 or TRBV12-4, the J gene TRBJ2-7; D ambiguous. There are 16 residues in the CDR3. V was trimmed by 3 bases and J by 0 bases, leaving 15 bases between them.

This clonotype was recorded many times. This chain links TRBV3-1 with TRBJ1-4; D is possibly TRBD1 (6 bases). Trimming took off 0 bases at V and 10 bases at J, with 15 bases between the two ends. The germline CDR1 and CDR2 sequences are LGHDT and YNNKEL (reference sequence). The CDR3 runs to 15 residues. The DNA of the CDR3 is TGTGCCAGCAGCCAAGAGAAGACAGGTTCGGGAAAACTGTTTTTT. Its translation is CASSQEKTGSGKLFF.

The chain has TRBV4-1 and TRBJ1-3; TRBD1 might be the D (5 bases). The V and J ends lost 1 base and 0 bases respectively, with 10 bases between them. The CDR3 has 16 amino acids. Germline assignment: CDR1 MGHRA and CDR2 YSYEKL. This chain's CDR3 is CASSQGDWSSGNTIYF. Written as DNA, the CDR3 is TGCGCCAGCAGCCAAGGGGACTGGAGCTCTGGAAACACCATATATTTT.

This clonotype was seen repeatedly, ten times or more. In DNA, the CDR3 is TGCAGTGCTAGACCCTACTCTAGCGGGGGGCGCTACGAGCAGTACTTC. It yields the protein CSARPYSSGGRYEQYF. The chain carries TRBV20-1 and TRBJ2-7; 11 bases are shared with TRBD2. The length of the CDR3 is 16 residues. CDR1 and CDR2 (germline): DFQATT, SNEGSKA (reference sequence). After removal of 2 bases from V and 3 bases from J, the junction contained 9 bases not matched to a gene.

The table lists this clonotype with many counts. The chain links TRBV14 to TRBJ2-2; either TRBD1 or TRBD2 may supply D (5 bases each). Germline CDR1 reads SGHDN; CDR2 reads FVKESK. This CDR3 contains 18 residues. Trimming shortened V by 0 bases and J by 1 base, and 15 bases separated the two germline ends. The CDR3 is CASSQEGVWTRNTGELFF. CDR3 DNA: TGTGCCAGCAGCCAAGAGGGGGTTTGGACGAGGAACACCGGGGAGCTGTTTTTT.

The chain uses TRBV30 and TRBJ1-4, with D maybe TRBD1 (6 bases). Trimming took 2 bases from V and 4 from J, leaving 11 bases between them. Germline V CDR1 and CDR2: GTSNPN, SVGIG (reference sequence). The CDR3 runs 14 residues. The CDR3 bases are TGTGCCTGGAGTCCGACAGGAATTAATGAAAAACTGTTTTTT. Its translation is CAWSPTGINEKLFF.

There are many counts of this clonotype. The chain joins TRBV18 to TRBJ2-2; 8 bases line up with TRBD2. After removal of 1 base from V and 7 bases from J, the junction contained 8 bases not matched to a gene. From germline, CDR1 is KGHSH and CDR2 LQKENI. CDR3 length: 16 residues. CDR3: CASSPRRSGGGGELFF. The DNA for the CDR3 is TGTGCCAGCTCACCACGTCGAAGCGGGGGCGGCGGGGAGCTGTTTTTT.

This clonotype was detected many times. The chain carries TRBV7-8 and TRBJ1-2, with D tentatively TRBD1 (6 bases). CDR1 is SGHVS and CDR2 is FQNEAQ in the germline V gene. V shed 6 bases and J shed 0 bases, with 17 bases lying between them. CDR3 length: 16 amino acids. CDR3 in amino acids: CASSFSTTGSNYGYTF. The CDR3 coding sequence is TGTGCCAGCAGTTTTAGCACTACAGGGTCTAACTATGGCTACACCTTC.

This clonotype was seen a handful of times. J is TRBJ2-3 and V is TRBV19, with a weak D call TRBD1 (6 bases). Germline V lookup: CDR1 LNHDA, CDR2 SQIVND (reference sequence). Trimming cost V 5 bases and J 7 bases, with 13 bases left between them. This CDR3 has 13 amino acids. The CDR3 protein is CASSAGQIYTQYF. The CDR3 DNA sequence: TGTGCCAGTAGTGCCGGACAGATATATACGCAGTATTTT. Combining the CDR3 with reference TRBV19 and TRBJ2-3 gives the whole variable domain DGGITQSPKYLFRKEGQNVTLSCEQNLNHDAMYWYRQDPGQGLRLIYYSQIVNDFQKGDIAEGYSVSREKKESFPLTVTSAQKNPTAFYLCASSAGQIYTQYFGPGTRLTVL.

A few counts support this clonotype. The rearrangement joins TRBV12-3 or TRBV12-4 to TRBJ2-5; 8 bases fit TRBD1. The CDR3 consists of 15 residues. Losses at the gene ends were 5 bases for V and 1 base for J; bases not matched to a gene: 6. The CDR3 DNA reads as TGTGCCAGCAGTACCGGGACAGGACGCCAAGAGACCCAGTACTTC. Encoded protein: CASSTGTGRQETQYF.

The chain is built from TRBV20-1 and TRBJ2-1; 12 bases line up with TRBD2. The ends lost 6 bases at V and 8 bases at J; junction bases unmatched: 11. Germline CDR1 reads DFQATT; CDR2 reads SNEGSKA (reference sequence). The CDR3 runs to 15 residues. The CDR3 spells CSASATSGSRDEQFF. CDR3 coding DNA: TGCAGTGCGAGCGCGACTAGCGGGAGTCGTGATGAGCAGTTCTTC.

As concerns this clonotype: A much larger clone lies a single base off, so this may be a read error. The J gene is TRBJ2-3, the V gene TRBV12-3 or TRBV12-4; TRBD1 aligns across 9 bases. CDR3 length: 16 amino acids. In DNA, the CDR3 is TGTGCCAGCAGTCGGCACAGGGGGCAGCGCACAGATACGCAGTCTTTT. Translated: CASSRHRGQRTDTQSF.

This clonotype was detected many times. The rearrangement links TRBV12-3 or TRBV12-4 to TRBJ2-1, with 9 nucleotides matching TRBD1. This CDR3 is 15 amino acids long. V was pared by 6 bases and J by 2 bases, with 5 bases of the junction left unmatched. This chain's CDR3 is CASRPGQGTYNEQFF. The DNA of the CDR3 is TGTGCCAGCAGACCGGGACAGGGTACCTACAATGAGCAGTTCTTC.

V usage is TRBV20-1 and J usage is TRBJ1-5, with D perhaps TRBD1 (6 bases). The CDR3 spans 17 residues. Germline V gives CDR1 DFQATT, CDR2 SNEGSKA (reference sequence). V was cut by 1 base and J by 7 bases, with 23 bases left in between. The CDR3 region is CSARVPFGTGLGQPQHF. For the CDR3, the DNA is TGCAGTGCTAGAGTTCCCTTTGGTACAGGGCTAGGACAGCCCCAGCATTTT.

This clonotype was counted ten times or more. The rearrangement uses TRBV19 and TRBJ2-2; 7 bases fit TRBD1. The CDR3 has 15 amino acids. V lost 3 bases to trimming and J lost 7 bases; unmatched junction nucleotides: 8. The germline gives CDR1 LNHDA, CDR2 SQIVND (reference sequence). CDR3: CASSMDRTSGGELFF. For the CDR3, the DNA is TGTGCCAGTAGTATGGACAGGACCTCTGGCGGGGAGCTGTTTTTT.

This clonotype was seen many times. The J gene is TRBJ2-3, the V gene TRBV7-9; 8 bases fit TRBD1. V lost 4 bases, J lost 10 bases, and 10 bases stayed unmatched. CDR1 is SEHNR and CDR2 is FQNEAQ in the germline V gene (reference sequence). The CDR3 length is 14 residues. The CDR3 DNA reads as TGTGCCAGCAGCTCCGGACAGGGCACCTCACCGCAGTATTTT. This codes for CASSSGQGTSPQYF.

This sequence joins TRBV3-1 and TRBJ1-6, with TRBD1 as a possible D gene (5 bases). This CDR3 region has 16 residues. Trimming took off 7 bases at V and 7 bases at J, with 20 bases between the two ends. Germline V gene lookup returns CDR1 LGHDT and CDR2 YNNKEL (reference sequence). The CDR3 sequence: CASTLGTGTPNSPLHF. The CDR3 DNA reads TGTGCCAGCACCCTAGGGACCGGTACCCCGAATTCACCCCTCCACTTT.

This clonotype was recorded at least ten times. The rearrangement joins TRBV28 to TRBJ1-1; D is ambiguous. CDR1 is MDHEN, CDR2 SYDVKM, per germline. This CDR3 has 12 amino acids. Trimming pared 3 bases from V and 6 bases from J, leaving 8 bases between. The CDR3 reads CASSLRSPEAFF. Written as DNA, the CDR3 is TGTGCCAGCAGTTTGAGGTCCCCTGAAGCTTTCTTT. Full variable domain (remainder filled in from reference TRBV28 and TRBJ1-1): DVKVTQSSRYLVKRTGEKVFLECVQDMDHENMFWYRQDPGLGLRLIYFSYDVKMKEKGDIPEGYSVSREKKERFSLILESASTNQTSMYLCASSLRSPEAFFGQGTRLTVV.

Sample share makes this clonotype medium-sized. CDR3 nucleotides: TGTGCCAGCGGCCGACTAGCGGGAACAGATACGCAGTATTTT. It specifies CASGRLAGTDTQYF. The rearrangement uses TRBV12-3 or TRBV12-4 and TRBJ2-3, with 11 bases that match TRBD2. The CDR3 has 14 amino acids. The V and J ends lost 8 bases and 3 bases, in that order; junction bases with no gene match: 4.

This clonotype was detected ten times or more. V and J are TRBV12-3 or TRBV12-4 and TRBJ2-2; D not resolved. The V end was cut by 8 bases, the J end by 4 bases, with 11 bases between. The CDR3 loop spans 13 amino acids. The CDR3 DNA follows: TGTGCCAGCCGCTTATCCGGCACCGGGGAGCTGTTTTTT. It specifies CASRLSGTGELFF.

This clonotype showed up many times. The rearrangement links TRBV28 to TRBJ1-1; D unclear. The V end lost 6 bases, the J end lost 3 bases, and 2 bases lay between the germline ends. This CDR3 is built from 10 residues. Germline assignment: CDR1 MDHEN and CDR2 SYDVKM. CDR3 nucleotide sequence: TGTGCCAGCAGGGACACTGAAGCTTTCTTT. Translating it yields CASRDTEAFF.

This clonotype was seen at least ten times. The genes are TRBV28 and TRBJ1-1; tentative D call: TRBD1 (6 bases). Germline CDR1 is MDHEN and CDR2 is SYDVKM. The CDR3 has 15 amino acids. Trimming removed 3 bases at V and 1 base at J, with 12 bases between. Here the CDR3 reads CASSFDRPSNTEAFF. DNA for the CDR3: TGTGCCAGCAGTTTCGACAGGCCATCGAACACTGAAGCTTTCTTT.

The gene calls are TRBV28 and TRBJ2-7; D tentatively reads TRBD1 or TRBD2 (5 bases each). This CDR3 is built from 17 residues. Germline-derived CDR1 and CDR2 are MDHEN and SYDVKM. V lost 0 bases and J lost 0, with 15 bases in between. Here the CDR3 DNA reads TGTGCCAGCAGTTTATGGGGGACCGCGACTCCCTCCTACGAGCAGTACTTC. This encodes CASSLWGTATPSYEQYF.

The rearrangement joins TRBV13 to TRBJ2-1, with a possible D match to TRBD2 (5 bases). The CDR3 totals 16 residues. Trimming cost V 1 base and J 4 bases, with 14 bases left between them. Germline values: CDR1 PRHDT, CDR2 FYEKMQ (reference sequence). For the CDR3, the DNA is TGTGCCAGCAGCTTAGCGGCAAAGAGGGTTTACAATGAGCAGTTCTTC. Residues: CASSLAAKRVYNEQFF.

CDR3 sequence reads: CASSPGGDQPQHF. The CDR3 nucleotides read TGTGCCAGCTCACCAGGGGGAGATCAGCCCCAGCATTTT. V usage is TRBV18 and J usage is TRBJ1-5, with a tentative D call TRBD1 (5 bases). V dropped 2 bases and J dropped 5 bases, with 7 bases sitting between them. Germline V lookup: CDR1 KGHSH, CDR2 LQKENI. The CDR3 spans 13 residues.

This clonotype was picked up many times. The chain has TRBV6-2 or TRBV6-3 and TRBJ2-1, with D unclear. V was trimmed by 7 bases and J by 7 bases, leaving 23 bases between them. CDR1 MNHEY and CDR2 SVGEGT come from the germline V gene. The CDR3 extends over 16 amino acids. CDR3 residues: CASTQSSGPGLNEQFF. CDR3 coding DNA: TGTGCCAGCACCCAAAGTTCTGGGCCGGGTTTGAATGAGCAGTTCTTC.

This chain joins TRBV6-1 and TRBJ2-7, with D perhaps matching TRBD2 (6 bases). V lost 3 bases and J lost 7, with 19 bases in between. This CDR3 is 15 amino acids long. Per the germline V gene, CDR1 is MNHNS and CDR2 is SASEGT. The CDR3 protein is CASSEGGGRPSEQYV. DNA for the CDR3: TGTGCCAGCAGTGAGGGCGGAGGGCGCCCGAGTGAGCAGTACGTC.